This T cell receptor (beta chain) comes out of a study of human thymus T cells. Study-wide findings and caveats: Among thymic and blood repertoires, usage of V and J genes appeared biased. Related work found strong thymic repertoire overlap between unrelated individuals.

Thymic tissue was derived from resections collected during corrective heart surgery. Donors consisted of healthy Finnish infants (having corrective surgery for congenital heart defects). A remark on this clone: Antigen: not known.

This CDR3 region has 16 residues. Germline loops: CDR1 LNHNV, CDR2 YYDKDF (reference sequence). The ends lost 1 base at V and 5 bases at J; junction bases unmatched: 8. The protocol was immunoSEQ multiplex PCR, while the TCRdb copy is restricted to in-frame clones and leaves out a portion. The sample records about 120,000 clones, around 95% being singletons. J is TRBJ1-5 and V is TRBV15; 7 nucleotides match TRBD1. This receptor was identified in a boy under three years old with a congenital heart defect but otherwise immunologically healthy. Sequencing was carried out using thymus tissue. The CDR3 protein is CATSRGTGSRDQPQHF. CDR3 DNA: TGTGCCACCAGCAGAGGGACAGGTTCGCGGGATCAGCCCCAGCATTTT.